The rows below give T cell receptor beta chains drawn from one sample of a study of CD8+CD57+ T cells in acquired aplastic anemia. One entry per CDR3 protein, called by TCRdb with MiXCR from the reads. The sample lists some 410,000 distinct CDR3 sequences, 65% to 80% occurring once. Sequenced sample: sorted CD4+, CD8+, or CD8+CD57+ T cells (not recorded which) from PBMCs. The receptors derive from a human donor in good health, serving as a control. CDR3s include the opening cysteine and the closing phenylalanine or tryptophan. A D gene is named only where the DNA matches it firmly. Clone size is shown for a subset of rows, as once, few, many or a class of expanded clone.

abundance: -
v_gene: TRBV20-1
j_gene: TRBJ2-7
d_gene: -
len: 12
CDR3aa: CSATPTKGEQYF
CDR3nt: TGCAGTGCTACCCCCACTAAGGGGGAGCAGTACTTC

abundance: many
v_gene: TRBV27
j_gene: TRBJ1-6
d_gene: -
len: 13
CDR3aa: CASSSLQVSPLHF
CDR3nt: TGTGCCAGCAGTTCCTTACAGGTTTCACCCCTCCACTTT

abundance: -
v_gene: TRBV7-8
j_gene: TRBJ2-5
d_gene: -
len: 16
CDR3aa: CASSLGGGRDQETQYF
CDR3nt: TGTGCCAGCAGCTTAGGAGGGGGAAGGGACCAAGAGACCCAGTACTTC

abundance: -
v_gene: TRBV24-1
j_gene: TRBJ2-1
d_gene: TRBD2
len: 16
CDR3aa: CATSVYLAATYNEQFF
CDR3nt: TGTGCCACCAGTGTCTACCTAGCGGCGACTTACAATGAGCAGTTCTTC

abundance: many
v_gene: TRBV6-2/TRBV6-3
j_gene: TRBJ2-5
d_gene: -
len: 12
CDR3aa: CATAPYQETQYF
CDR3nt: TGTGCCACCGCTCCCTACCAAGAGACCCAGTACTTC

abundance: -
v_gene: TRBV7-8
j_gene: TRBJ1-2
d_gene: TRBD1
len: 15
CDR3aa: CASSLAQNRGTGYTF
CDR3nt: TGTGCCAGCAGCTTAGCGCAAAACAGGGGGACTGGCTACACCTTC

abundance: -
v_gene: TRBV20-1
j_gene: TRBJ1-1
d_gene: TRBD1
len: 13
CDR3aa: CSASPGGNTEAFF
CDR3nt: TGCAGTGCTAGTCCAGGGGGGAACACTGAAGCTTTCTTT

abundance: many
v_gene: TRBV6-1
j_gene: TRBJ2-7
d_gene: -
len: 13
CDR3aa: CASSTRPSYEQYF
CDR3nt: TGTGCCAGCAGTACACGGCCATCCTACGAGCAGTACTTC

abundance: many
v_gene: TRBV12-3/TRBV12-4
j_gene: TRBJ1-2
d_gene: TRBD1
len: 14
CDR3aa: CASSLRAGGYGYTF
CDR3nt: TGTGCCAGCAGCCTCAGAGCAGGGGGCTATGGCTACACCTTC

abundance: -
v_gene: TRBV12-3/TRBV12-4
j_gene: TRBJ2-7
d_gene: TRBD1
len: 14
CDR3aa: CASTSGTGAYEQYF
CDR3nt: TGTGCCAGCACCTCCGGGACAGGGGCTTACGAGCAGTACTTC

abundance: many
v_gene: TRBV20-1
j_gene: TRBJ1-3
d_gene: -
len: 16
CDR3aa: CSARSLGRDSGNTIYF
CDR3nt: TGCAGTGCTAGATCCCTCGGACGAGACTCTGGAAACACCATATATTTT

abundance: -
v_gene: TRBV7-9
j_gene: TRBJ2-3
d_gene: -
len: 16
CDR3aa: CASSLKRGDSTTLQYF
CDR3nt: TGTGCCAGCAGCTTAAAACGCGGGGATAGCACAACCTTGCAGTATTTT

abundance: -
v_gene: TRBV20-1
j_gene: TRBJ2-7
d_gene: -
len: 11
CDR3aa: CSARDATDDNF
CDR3nt: TGCAGTGCTAGAGATGCGACCGACGACAACTTC

abundance: many
v_gene: TRBV4-3
j_gene: TRBJ1-3
d_gene: -
len: 16
CDR3aa: CASSQAPHESGNTIYF
CDR3nt: TGCGCCAGCAGCCAAGCCCCTCACGAGTCTGGAAACACCATATATTTT

abundance: few
v_gene: TRBV3-1
j_gene: TRBJ2-1
d_gene: TRBD1
len: 20
CDR3aa: CASNLSPGTGEGGSYNEQFF
CDR3nt: TGTGCCAGCAACCTTTCGCCCGGGACAGGGGAAGGGGGATCCTACAATGAGCAGTTCTTC

abundance: -
v_gene: TRBV2
j_gene: TRBJ1-6
d_gene: -
len: 13
CDR3aa: CASSETASNHLHF
CDR3nt: TGTGCCAGCAGCGAAACAGCTAGTAACCATCTCCACTTT

abundance: few
v_gene: TRBV7-9
j_gene: TRBJ2-1
d_gene: -
len: 14
CDR3aa: CASSSGARYNEQFF
CDR3nt: TGTGCCAGCAGCTCGGGGGCTAGATACAATGAGCAGTTCTTC

abundance: -
v_gene: TRBV2
j_gene: TRBJ1-5
d_gene: -
len: 14
CDR3aa: CASSGRGGDQPQHF
CDR3nt: TGTGCCAGCAGCGGCCGGGGAGGGGATCAGCCCCAGCATTTT

abundance: -
v_gene: TRBV5-1
j_gene: TRBJ1-5
d_gene: -
len: 16
CDR3aa: CASSEGGQGNGQPQHF
CDR3nt: TGCGCCAGCAGCGAGGGTGGGCAGGGTAATGGACAGCCCCAGCATTTT

abundance: many
v_gene: TRBV7-2
j_gene: TRBJ1-5
d_gene: -
len: 14
CDR3aa: CASSLGQSNQPQHF
CDR3nt: TGTGCCAGCAGCTTGGGACAATCAAATCAGCCCCAGCATTTT

abundance: many
v_gene: TRBV30
j_gene: TRBJ1-6
d_gene: TRBD1
len: 13
CDR3aa: CACNGQAVSPLHF
CDR3nt: TGTGCCTGCAACGGACAGGCGGTATCACCCCTCCACTTT

abundance: many
v_gene: TRBV20-1
j_gene: TRBJ2-7
d_gene: -
len: 11
CDR3aa: CSAREEYEQYF
CDR3nt: TGCAGTGCTAGAGAGGAGTACGAGCAGTACTTC

abundance: -
v_gene: TRBV7-8
j_gene: TRBJ2-7
d_gene: TRBD1
len: 16
CDR3aa: CASSFHVGQGVYVQYF
CDR3nt: TGTGCCAGCAGCTTTCACGTAGGACAGGGGGTTTACGTGCAGTACTTC

abundance: -
v_gene: TRBV5-1
j_gene: TRBJ1-1
d_gene: -
len: 14
CDR3aa: CASSSGLAGAEAFF
CDR3nt: TGCGCCAGCAGCTCGGGACTAGCGGGGGCTGAAGCTTTCTTT

abundance: -
v_gene: TRBV5-6
j_gene: TRBJ1-5
d_gene: -
len: 15
CDR3aa: CASSLRTRINQPQHF
CDR3nt: TGTGCCAGCAGCCTGCGGACACGCATCAATCAGCCCCAGCATTTT

abundance: many
v_gene: TRBV20-1
j_gene: TRBJ1-1
d_gene: -
len: 13
CDR3aa: CSARKQGNTEAFF
CDR3nt: TGCAGTGCTAGAAAACAGGGTAACACTGAAGCTTTCTTT

abundance: many
v_gene: TRBV20-1
j_gene: TRBJ2-7
d_gene: TRBD2
len: 13
CDR3aa: CSAATSVRSEQYF
CDR3nt: TGCAGTGCTGCGACTAGCGTTAGGAGCGAGCAGTACTTC

abundance: -
v_gene: TRBV6-6
j_gene: TRBJ1-1
d_gene: -
len: 17
CDR3aa: CASSEHGQGPGNTEALF
CDR3nt: TGTGCCAGCAGTGAACACGGACAAGGCCCGGGGAACACTGAAGCTCTCTTT

abundance: -
v_gene: TRBV7-2
j_gene: TRBJ2-7
d_gene: TRBD2
len: 14
CDR3aa: CASSCSSGGDGQYF
CDR3nt: TGTGCCAGCAGCTGTAGTAGCGGGGGAGACGGGCAGTACTTC

abundance: -
v_gene: TRBV5-6
j_gene: TRBJ1-4
d_gene: -
len: 14
CDR3aa: CASSPRPGAEKLFF
CDR3nt: TGTGCCAGCAGCCCTCGGCCGGGGGCTGAAAAACTGTTTTTT

abundance: -
v_gene: TRBV6-6
j_gene: TRBJ2-2
d_gene: -
len: 16
CDR3aa: CASSSGRVLVSGELFF
CDR3nt: TGTGCCAGCAGTTCCGGTCGGGTCTTAGTTTCCGGGGAGCTGTTTTTT

abundance: many
v_gene: TRBV3-1
j_gene: TRBJ2-5
d_gene: -
len: 12
CDR3aa: CASSQDWETQYF
CDR3nt: TGTGCCAGCAGCCAAGACTGGGAGACCCAGTACTTC

abundance: -
v_gene: TRBV11-1
j_gene: TRBJ1-2
d_gene: -
len: 15
CDR3aa: CASTSTRGVVYGYTF
CDR3nt: TGTGCCAGCACCTCAACCAGGGGTGTTGTCTATGGCTACACCTTC

abundance: few
v_gene: TRBV25-1
j_gene: TRBJ1-1
d_gene: -
len: 15
CDR3aa: CASTDWEGMNTEAFF
CDR3nt: TGTGCCAGCACCGATTGGGAGGGAATGAACACTGAAGCTTTCTTT

abundance: few
v_gene: TRBV10-3
j_gene: TRBJ2-5
d_gene: -
len: 14
CDR3aa: CAIKGRKTQETQYF
CDR3nt: TGTGCCATCAAGGGCAGAAAGACCCAAGAGACCCAGTACTTC

abundance: -
v_gene: TRBV19
j_gene: TRBJ2-7
d_gene: -
len: 13
CDR3aa: CASSIPGVVEQYF
CDR3nt: TGTGCCAGTAGTATCCCAGGGGTGGTGGAGCAGTACTTC

abundance: -
v_gene: TRBV19
j_gene: TRBJ1-6
d_gene: -
len: 11
CDR3aa: CASSNDGNIHF
CDR3nt: TGTGCCAGTAGTAACGACGGGAACATTCACTTT

abundance: -
v_gene: TRBV20-1
j_gene: TRBJ2-3
d_gene: -
len: 17
CDR3aa: CSASRGVARGSTDTQYF
CDR3nt: TGCAGTGCTAGCAGGGGGGTGGCCCGGGGGAGCACAGATACGCAGTATTTT

abundance: -
v_gene: TRBV6-5
j_gene: TRBJ1-1
d_gene: -
len: 15
CDR3aa: CASSEYRDMNTEAFF
CDR3nt: TGTGCCAGCAGTGAATACAGGGATATGAACACTGAAGCTTTCTTT

abundance: -
v_gene: TRBV9
j_gene: TRBJ1-4
d_gene: -
len: 13
CDR3aa: CATSRAAGQKLFF
CDR3nt: TGTGCCACCAGCAGAGCGGCGGGGCAAAAACTGTTTTTT

abundance: once
v_gene: TRBV9
j_gene: TRBJ2-7
d_gene: -
len: 14
CDR3aa: CASSLALGVYEQYF
CDR3nt: TGTGCCAGCAGCTTAGCTTTGGGTGTCTACGAGCAGTACTTC

abundance: many
v_gene: TRBV6-5
j_gene: TRBJ1-1
d_gene: -
len: 13
CDR3aa: CASRIFGNTEAFF
CDR3nt: TGTGCCAGCAGAATCTTCGGTAACACTGAAGCTTTCTTT